Listed below are T cell receptor beta chains from one sample, sequenced in a study of OX40 agonist ivuxolimab in advanced cancers. Assay: immunoSEQ multiplex PCR; the TCRdb copy retains only in-frame clones and omits some. This table has around 39,000 clones, just under 80% appearing once. Sequenced here: CD4+ or CD8+ T cells sorted from blood, sampled in a trial of the OX40 agonist ivuxolimab. Receptors originate from an adult with an advanced solid tumor such as melanoma, head and neck, liver or kidney cancer. CDR3s include the opening cysteine and the closing phenylalanine or tryptophan. The D gene is left open where the match is weak. Clone size is stated in some rows and not others, as once, few, many or a class when expanded.

. | . | TRBJ2-1 | TRBV7-6 | CAVRGSGNEQFF | TGTGCCGTCCGGGGGAGTGGGAATGAGCAGTTCTTC
once | TRBD1 | TRBJ1-2 | TRBV7-8 | CASSLDRTGYGYTF | TGTGCCAGCAGCTTAGATCGGACAGGGTATGGCTACACCTTC
. | TRBD1 | TRBJ1-1 | TRBV10-3 | CAISLGDRGNTEAFF | TGTGCCATCAGTCTGGGGGACAGGGGGAACACTGAAGCTTTCTTT
. | . | TRBJ2-7 | TRBV12-2 | CASRRGKTHGTSYEQYF | TGTGCAAGTCGCAGGGGGAAAACCCACGGTACCTCCTACGAGCAGTACTTC
once | . | TRBJ2-7 | TRBV10-1 | CASSRTRESEQYF | TGCGCCAGCAGTCGGACTCGGGAGAGCGAGCAGTACTTC
. | TRBD1 | TRBJ1-2 | TRBV5-4 | CASSLDRGDGYTF | TGTGCCAGCAGCTTGGACAGGGGAGACGGCTACACCTTC
. | TRBD2 | TRBJ2-2 | TRBV2 | CASRLTSGSGTGELFF | TGTGCCAGCAGACTCACTAGCGGGAGCGGTACCGGGGAGCTGTTTTTT
few | . | TRBJ1-3 | TRBV18 | CASSPREASGNTIYF | TGTGCCAGCTCACCACGCGAGGCCTCTGGAAACACCATATATTTT
. | . | TRBJ2-1 | TRBV10-1 | CASSGLRAPSYNEQFF | TGCGCCAGCAGTGGGCTCCGGGCGCCCTCCTACAATGAGCAGTTCTTC
once | TRBD2 | TRBJ2-4 | TRBV7-2 | CASSPAGGVKNIQYF | TGTGCCAGCAGCCCAGCGGGGGGGGTGAAAAACATTCAGTACTTC
few | . | TRBJ1-5 | TRBV28 | CASTIGQYQPQHF | TGTGCCAGCACTATTGGACAGTATCAGCCCCAGCATTTT
. | . | TRBJ1-2 | TRBV4-1 | CASSPGTVGYTF | TGCGCCAGCAGCCCGGGGACCGTCGGCTACACCTTC
. | . | TRBJ1-1 | TRBV28 | CASSSNTEAFF | TGTGCCAGCAGTTCCAACACTGAAGCTTTCTTT
. | . | TRBJ2-7 | TRBV5-4 | CASSLAGAEGSYEQYF | TGTGCCAGCAGCTTGGCCGGAGCGGAGGGATCCTACGAGCAGTACTTC
. | TRBD2 | TRBJ2-5 | TRBV29-1 | CSVVRAGRGETQYF | TGCAGCGTTGTAAGAGCGGGAAGGGGAGAGACCCAGTACTTC
. | TRBD2 | TRBJ2-7 | TRBV11-2 | CASSPVVGGAYEQYF | TGTGCCAGCAGCCCCGTGGTTGGGGGGGCCTACGAGCAGTACTTC
. | TRBD2 | TRBJ2-7 | TRBV23-1 | CASSQCPLAGGYEQYF | TGCGCCAGCAGTCAATGTCCCCTAGCGGGAGGCTACGAGCAGTACTTC
. | . | TRBJ2-3 | TRBV4-1 | CASSQVTSTDTQYF | TGCGCCAGCAGCCAAGTTACCAGCACAGATACGCAGTATTTT
. | TRBD1 | TRBJ2-1 | TRBV28 | CASTRPGQGVYEQFF | TGTGCCAGCACCCGACCGGGACAGGGGGTCTATGAGCAGTTCTTC
. | TRBD1 | TRBJ1-1 | TRBV7-3 | CASSPRQGVTEAFF | TGTGCCAGCAGCCCCCGGCAGGGGGTCACTGAAGCTTTCTTT
. | . | TRBJ1-6 | TRBV6-1 | CASGFPLHF | TGTGCCAGCGGTTTCCCCCTCCACTTT
. | . | TRBJ2-3 | TRBV6-6 | CASTGGTDTQYF | TGTGCCAGCACGGGGGGCACAGATACGCAGTATTTT
. | . | TRBJ2-7 | TRBV28 | CASRGTLSSYEQYF | TGTGCCAGCCGGGGGACTTTAAGCTCCTACGAGCAGTACTTC
. | . | TRBJ2-7 | TRBV7-8 | CASSLVAGRSSYEQYF | TGTGCCAGCAGCTTAGTTGCAGGGCGAAGCTCCTACGAGCAGTACTTC
once | TRBD1 | TRBJ1-4 | TRBV5-8 | CASSPEGTGNEKLFF | TGTGCCAGCAGCCCGGAGGGGACAGGGAATGAAAAACTGTTTTTT
once | . | TRBJ2-7 | TRBV6-6 | CASSNDGSAGYEQYF | TGTGCCAGCAGTAACGACGGGAGCGCCGGCTACGAGCAGTACTTC
few | . | TRBJ2-2 | TRBV6-4 | CASTRSPDSNTGELFF | TGTGCCAGCACCCGTTCCCCAGACTCAAACACCGGGGAGCTGTTTTTT
once | . | TRBJ2-5 | TRBV5-1 | CASSALGVRETQYF | TGCGCCAGCAGCGCCCTCGGAGTCCGGGAGACCCAGTACTTC
. | . | TRBJ2-5 | TRBV5-1 | CASRAGTAGETQYF | TGCGCCAGCAGGGCGGGGACAGCGGGGGAGACCCAGTACTTC
. | TRBD2 | TRBJ2-7 | TRBV2 | CASTGAPGLAGVYEQYF | TGTGCCAGCACAGGGGCCCCGGGACTAGCGGGAGTCTACGAGCAGTACTTC
few | . | TRBJ1-2 | TRBV29-1 | CSAPSLTNSDGYTF | TGCAGCGCCCCGTCCCTCACAAACTCCGATGGCTACACCTTC
once | TRBD2 | TRBJ2-1 | TRBV6-1 | CASSEGTSGPAYTEQFF | TGTGCCAGCAGTGAAGGGACTAGCGGTCCTGCGTACACTGAGCAGTTCTTC
. | TRBD1 | TRBJ1-2 | TRBV28 | CASSFRQGSYGYTF | TGTGCCAGCAGTTTTAGACAGGGAAGCTATGGCTACACCTTC
once | . | TRBJ1-1 | TRBV5-6 | CASSLSRGRVGYTEAFF | TGTGCCAGCAGCTTGAGTCGGGGCAGGGTGGGGTACACTGAAGCTTTCTTT
. | TRBD1 | TRBJ2-4 | TRBV6-6 | CASSYQRDSENIQYF | TGTGCCAGCAGTTACCAACGGGACAGTGAAAACATTCAGTACTTC
. | TRBD1 | TRBJ2-3 | TRBV5-1 | CASSLNRGGTDTQYF | TGCGCCAGCAGCCTTAACAGGGGAGGCACAGATACGCAGTATTTT
. | . | TRBJ2-1 | TRBV20-1 | CSVDTYNEQFF | TGCAGTGTAGATACTTACAATGAGCAGTTCTTC
. | TRBD2 | TRBJ2-7 | TRBV2 | CASSQTSGGYEQYF | TGTGCCAGCAGCCAGACTAGCGGGGGTTACGAGCAGTACTTC
. | . | TRBJ1-3 | TRBV6-5 | CASSFSQGYSGNTIYF | TGTGCCAGCAGTTTTTCACAGGGTTACTCTGGAAACACCATATATTTT
. | TRBD2 | TRBJ2-7 | TRBV18 | CASSPSSGSVYEQYF | TGTGCCAGCTCACCATCGAGCGGGAGTGTCTACGAGCAGTACTTC
few | . | TRBJ1-2 | TRBV7-9 | CASSPSGYGYTF | TGTGCCAGCAGCCCTTCGGGCTATGGCTACACCTTC
. | . | TRBJ2-7 | TRBV9 | CASSAHREGYEQYF | TGTGCCAGCAGCGCGCACAGGGAAGGCTACGAGCAGTACTTC
. | TRBD1 | TRBJ1-5 | TRBV28 | CASSLLGQGENQPQHF | TGTGCCAGCAGTTTATTGGGGCAGGGGGAAAATCAGCCCCAGCATTTT
. | . | TRBJ2-3 | TRBV10-1 | CASSAGDTQYF | TGCGCCAGCAGTGCAGGGGATACGCAGTATTTT
. | . | TRBJ1-1 | TRBV28 | CASRQGPEAFF | TGTGCCAGCAGACAGGGCCCTGAAGCTTTCTTT
few | . | TRBJ1-4 | TRBV6-6 | CASSYLNEKLFF | TGTGCCAGCAGTTACCTAAATGAAAAACTGTTTTTT
. | . | TRBJ1-2 | TRBV30 | CAWREATGGLDGYTF | TGTGCCTGGAGGGAGGCGACAGGCGGATTGGATGGCTACACCTTC
. | . | TRBJ1-1 | TRBV7-3 | CASSPMTGTEAFF | TGTGCCAGCAGCCCCATGACTGGCACTGAAGCTTTCTTT